Sequencing of this TCR beta chain was carried out in a study of T cells in pancreatic ductal adenocarcinoma. General study results and limits: Tumors hold more CD45RO+ effector T cells, which may bias toward lower diversity. Unique clonotypes were approximately 8-fold more numerous in blood than in tumor. Results skew toward the minority of patients with early-stage disease. No significant tumor-blood clonality difference; means were about 0.12 and 0.07.

There are 12 residues in the CDR3. Trimming pared 3 bases from V and 7 bases from J, leaving 13 bases between. Germline values: CDR1 SQVTM, CDR2 ANQGSEA. As regards this clone: Its specificity is not known.

The repertoire was sequenced with immunoSEQ multiplex PCR; TCRdb's copy has only in-frame clones and lacks some. This table has about 4,200 clones, approximately 72% appearing once. Selected pancreatic ductal adenocarcinoma patients had undergone surgery without neoadjuvant therapy. The sequence derives from a human donor with pancreatic ductal adenocarcinoma. The sequencing input was pancreatic tumor tissue. The rearrangement links TRBV29-1 to TRBJ2-7; D perhaps matches TRBD2 (6 bases). The CDR3 sequence: CSVDIPGREQYF. In nucleotides, the CDR3 is TGCAGCGTTGACATCCCAGGGAGGGAGCAGTACTTC.